The next 27 T cell receptor beta chains were all read from a single sample in a study of blood T cell repertoires in COVID-19. Some clones are missing from TCRdb's copy, which holds only in-frame ones; the method was immunoSEQ multiplex PCR. The table has roughly 180,000 clones, 81% seen once; the top ten hold roughly 5.7%. Sequenced sample: PBMCs or T cells enriched from blood (not recorded which). These TCRs come from a middle-aged woman with acute COVID-19.

The genes are TRBV7-9 and TRBJ2-2; D is possibly TRBD1 (6 bases). Deletions cut 2 bases from V and 7 bases from J, with 11 bases between. Per the germline V gene, CDR1 is SEHNR and CDR2 is FQNEAQ (reference sequence). This CDR3 region has 14 residues. The DNA for the CDR3 is TGTGCCAGCAGCTTAATCAGGGGTGACGGGGAGCTGTTTTTT. This gives the protein CASSLIRGDGELFF.

The rearrangement joins TRBV2 to TRBJ2-3; 15 nucleotides agree with TRBD2. Germline V gene data show CDR1 as SNHLY and CDR2 as FYNNEI. V lost 5 bases to trimming and J lost 0 bases; unmatched junction nucleotides: 9. This CDR3 is 19 amino acids long. In DNA, the CDR3 is TGTGCCAGCAGTTTCCGGACTAGCGGGAGGGCCGTTAGCACAGATACGCAGTATTTT. It specifies CASSFRTSGRAVSTDTQYF.

The rearrangement joins TRBV30 to TRBJ1-1; D gene unclear. The CDR3 contains 12 residues. Trimming stripped 2 bases from V and 2 bases from J, with 6 bases between. Germline V gives CDR1 GTSNPN, CDR2 SVGIG (reference sequence). The CDR3, as DNA: TGTGCCTGGAGTCCAGGCAACACTGAAGCTTTCTTT. Translated: CAWSPGNTEAFF.

The chain couples TRBV12-5 to TRBJ1-6; D unclear. V was clipped by 1 base and J by 13 bases, with 11 bases between them. Germline V lookup: CDR1 LGHNT, CDR2 FRNRAP. The CDR3 runs to 13 residues. This CDR3 is CASGLGMSGPLHF. For the CDR3, the DNA is TGTGCTAGTGGTTTGGGGATGAGCGGGCCCCTCCACTTT.

The chain combines TRBV10-3 with TRBJ2-1; 10 bases align to TRBD2. The CDR3 runs to 15 residues. With V trimmed by 2 bases and J by 4 bases, 2 bases remained unmatched. Germline CDR1 reads ENHRY; CDR2 reads SYGVKD. DNA for the CDR3: TGTGCCATCAGTGAGGGACTAGCGGCATACAATGAGCAGTTCTTC. This gives the protein CAISEGLAAYNEQFF.

This clone was seen only once. The chain couples TRBV3-1 (or the pseudogene TRBV3-2) to TRBJ1-2, with 7 bases identical to TRBD1. CDR3 length: 13 residues. V lost 4 bases, J lost 4 bases, and 3 bases stayed unmatched. CDR1 and CDR2 from the germline V gene are LGHDT and YNNKEL (reference sequence). In DNA, the CDR3 is TGTGCCAGCAGCCTGACAGGGTCCTATGGCTACACCTTC. Its translation is CASSLTGSYGYTF.

The chain links TRBV4-1 to TRBJ1-5; D possibly corresponds to TRBD1 (6 bases). CDR1 and CDR2 from the germline V gene are MGHRA and YSYEKL. V was trimmed by 4 bases and J by 5 bases, leaving 21 bases between them. The CDR3 has 17 residues. The CDR3 region has the DNA TGCGCCAGCAGCCGTGGGGACATCAAGGACGGGTATCAGCCCCAGCATTTT. Its protein is CASSRGDIKDGYQPQHF.

The rearrangement joins TRBV7-9 to TRBJ2-1; possible D gene TRBD2, 5 bases. Trimming stripped 1 base from V and 0 bases from J, with 16 bases between. This CDR3 contains 18 residues. Per the germline V gene, CDR1 is SEHNR and CDR2 is FQNEAQ (reference sequence). CDR3 region: CASSLVFRSGSSYNEQFF. As DNA, the CDR3 is TGTGCCAGCAGCTTAGTTTTTCGGAGCGGCAGCTCCTACAATGAGCAGTTCTTC.

The gene calls are TRBV3-1 (or the pseudogene TRBV3-2) and TRBJ2-7; 13 positions match TRBD2. The CDR3 totals 15 residues. CDR1 and CDR2 (germline): LGHDT, YNNKEL (reference sequence). Trimming removed 4 bases from V and 2 bases from J; junction bases left unmatched: 2. CDR3 sequence: CASSLGTSGAYEQYF. The CDR3 DNA follows: TGTGCCAGCAGCCTAGGGACTAGCGGGGCCTACGAGCAGTACTTC.

V and J are TRBV5-1 and TRBJ1-5; weak D call: TRBD1 (5 bases). The length of the CDR3 is 13 residues. Germline CDR1 is SGHRS and CDR2 is YFSETQ. V was pared by 4 bases and J by 4 bases, with 9 bases between. Written as DNA, the CDR3 is TGCGCCAGCAGCCGGGGGGTTAATCAGCCCCAGCATTTT. As protein: CASSRGVNQPQHF.

This clone was recorded only once. V is TRBV2 and J is TRBJ1-2, with D possibly matching TRBD1 (6 bases). Germline-derived CDR1 and CDR2 are SNHLY and FYNNEI. This CDR3 spans 14 amino acids. The V end was cut by 3 bases, the J end by 4 bases, with 12 bases between. The CDR3 loop reads CASSERTEIYGYTF. CDR3 nucleotides: TGTGCCAGCAGTGAGAGGACAGAAATCTATGGCTACACCTTC.

This clone turned up a few times. The chain couples TRBV2 to TRBJ1-6, with a possible D match to TRBD1 (6 bases). Germline CDR1 and CDR2: SNHLY and FYNNEI. V was shortened by 4 bases and J by 0 bases, with 16 bases between the two germline ends. The CDR3 length is 18 residues. The CDR3 loop reads CASSGDRTPSSYNSPLHF. The CDR3 DNA reads as TGTGCCAGCAGTGGCGACAGGACCCCGAGCTCCTATAATTCACCCCTCCACTTT.

This chain joins TRBV3-1 (or the pseudogene TRBV3-2) and TRBJ2-2, with 8 bases fitting TRBD2. The V gene's germline CDR1 is LGHDT and CDR2 YNNKEL (reference sequence). The CDR3 length is 16 residues. With 1 base clipped from V and 5 bases from J, the junction kept 6 bases outside the gene matches. Here the CDR3 reads CASSQAKGLGTGELFF. CDR3 nucleotides: TGTGCCAGCAGCCAAGCAAAGGGACTAGGGACCGGGGAGCTGTTTTTT.

The gene calls are TRBV5-4 and TRBJ2-5; 7 bases line up with TRBD2. V shed 1 base and J 2 bases; nucleotides not matched to a gene: 5. Germline lookup yields CDR1 SGHNT and CDR2 YYREEE (reference sequence). CDR3 length equals 15 residues. The CDR3 nucleotides are TGTGCCAGCAGCTTGCGGCTAGCGGAACAAGAGACCCAGTACTTC. This sequence encodes CASSLRLAEQETQYF.

The rearrangement links TRBV7-9 to TRBJ2-1, with TRBD2 matching 11 bases. This CDR3 is 15 amino acids long. V lost 5 bases, J lost 4 bases, and 4 bases stayed unmatched. Germline V gene data show CDR1 as SEHNR and CDR2 as FQNEAQ (reference sequence). Written as DNA, the CDR3 is TGTGCCAGCAGCCAACTAGCGGGAGTTTACAATGAGCAGTTCTTC. Translating gives CASSQLAGVYNEQFF.

The chain couples TRBV7-8 to TRBJ2-3; D is ambiguous. Germline loops: CDR1 SGHVS, CDR2 FQNEAQ. V was cut by 4 bases and J by 5 bases, with 7 bases left in between. The CDR3 extends over 12 amino acids. The CDR3 DNA reads TGTGCCAGCAGCTGGTTTAGAGATACGCAGTATTTT. Its protein is CASSWFRDTQYF.

Here the CDR3 DNA reads TGTGCCAGCATGAGGGGGGAGACCCAGTACTTC. Protein sequence: CASMRGETQYF. The J gene is TRBJ2-5, the V gene TRBV2; TRBD1 is a possible D gene (6 bases). The CDR3 extends over 11 amino acids. CDR1 and CDR2 (germline): SNHLY, FYNNEI. V was shortened by 7 bases and J by 5 bases, with 8 bases between the two germline ends.

This sequence joins TRBV14 and TRBJ1-1; D gene unclear. Germline lookup yields CDR1 SGHDN and CDR2 FVKESK. Trimming took off 2 bases at V and 0 bases at J, with 16 bases between the two ends. The CDR3 contains 17 residues. The CDR3 spells CASSQLLAAELNTEAFF. CDR3 nucleotide sequence: TGTGCCAGCAGCCAACTGTTAGCGGCAGAACTGAACACTGAAGCTTTCTTT.

The chain is built from TRBV5-6 and TRBJ1-1; D may be TRBD1 (5 bases). This CDR3 region has 15 residues. Germline V gene sequence: CDR1 SGHDT, CDR2 YYEEEE. Trimming took 1 base from V and 5 from J, leaving 15 bases between them. The CDR3 sequence: CASSLRVRTRTEAFF. The CDR3 nucleotides read TGTGCCAGCAGCTTGCGGGTCAGGACAAGAACTGAAGCTTTCTTT. The variable domain in full, completed from reference TRBV5-6 and TRBJ1-1, reads DAGVTQSPTHLIKTRGQQVTLRCSPKSGHDTVSWYQQALGQGPQFIFQYYEEEERQRGNFPDRFSGHQFPNYSSELNVNALLLGDSALYLCASSLRVRTRTEAFFGQGTRLTVV.

The rearrangement uses TRBV19 and TRBJ2-2; 7 bases are a match to TRBD2. The CDR3 is 15 amino acids. Germline trimming cut 1 base from V and 7 bases from J; bases unmatched to any gene: 6. Germline V CDR1 and CDR2: LNHDA, SQIVND (reference sequence). As DNA, the CDR3 is TGTGCCAGTAGTATAGCGGGAGGCGTGCACGGGGAGCTGTTTTTT. Its translation: CASSIAGGVHGELFF.

The gene calls are TRBV19 and TRBJ2-7; 9 nucleotides align to TRBD1. The CDR3 extends over 15 amino acids. J was trimmed by 3 bases and V by 4 bases; bases with no gene match: 7. CDR1 and CDR2 (germline): LNHDA, SQIVND (reference sequence). For the CDR3, the DNA is TGTGCCAGTAGTAGGTCCGGGACAGGGAACTACGAGCAGTACTTC. This codes for CASSRSGTGNYEQYF.

This chain links TRBV10-3 with TRBJ1-1; TRBD1 matches 8 bases. In germline, CDR1 is ENHRY, CDR2 SYGVKD. This CDR3 comprises 14 residues. V lost 7 bases, J lost 1 base, and 5 bases stayed unmatched. This CDR3 reads CAINPGGANTEAFF. The CDR3, as DNA: TGTGCCATCAATCCAGGGGGCGCGAACACTGAAGCTTTCTTT.

J is TRBJ2-1 and V is TRBV13; possible D gene TRBD2, 7 bases. The CDR3 has 13 amino acids. CDR1 PRHDT and CDR2 FYEKMQ come from the germline V gene (reference sequence). Trimming pared 6 bases from V and 5 bases from J, leaving 11 bases between. The CDR3 region has the DNA TGTGCCAGCAGAAAGGGGGGGGACAATGAGCAGTTCTTC. Protein: CASRKGGDNEQFF. The complete variable domain, with remaining parts taken from reference TRBV13 and TRBJ2-1, reads AAGVIQSPRHLIKEKRETATLKCYPIPRHDTVYWYQQGPGQDPQFLISFYEKMQSDKGSIPDRFSAQQFSDYHSELNMSSLELGDSALYFCASRKGGDNEQFFGPGTRLTVL.

The chain employs TRBV5-8 and TRBJ2-1; D may be TRBD2 (6 bases). The CDR3 totals 14 residues. Trimming cost V 4 bases and J 7 bases, with 15 bases left between them. The germline V gene encodes CDR1 SGHTS and CDR2 YDEGEE. Written as DNA, the CDR3 is TGTGCCAGCAGCAAAACGGGACTGAGAAATGAGCAGTTCTTC. Translating gives CASSKTGLRNEQFF.

This sequence joins TRBV6-1 and TRBJ2-7; maybe TRBD1 (6 bases). The CDR3 consists of 14 residues. Germline-derived CDR1 and CDR2 are MNHNS and SASEGT. The V and J ends lost 3 bases and 2 bases respectively, with 11 bases between them. CDR3 sequence reads: CASSDRDIPYEQYF. DNA of the CDR3: TGTGCCAGCAGTGACCGGGACATCCCCTACGAGCAGTACTTC.

The V call is TRBV7-3, the J call TRBJ2-3; possibly TRBD2 for D (6 bases). The germline V and J ends were trimmed by 5 bases and 0 bases, with 18 bases remaining between them. Germline assignment: CDR1 SGHTA and CDR2 FQGTGA. CDR3 length: 17 amino acids. The CDR3 loop is CASSPAGGPYSTDTQYF. DNA for the CDR3: TGTGCCAGCAGCCCCGCCGGGGGACCCTATAGCACAGATACGCAGTATTTT.

The chain couples TRBV7-2 to TRBJ2-3, with a possible D match to TRBD2 (7 bases). Trimming left V 6 bases short and J 0 bases short, with 10 bases between. Germline lookup yields CDR1 SGHTA and CDR2 FQGNSA. There are 14 residues in the CDR3. CDR3 amino acids: CASSRGGSTDTQYF. For the CDR3, the DNA is TGTGCCAGCAGTAGGGGGGGTAGCACAGATACGCAGTATTTT.